A single sample is the source of the 20 T cell receptor beta chains below, sequenced in a study of blood T cell repertoires in COVID-19. Only in-frame clones appear in the TCRdb table, and some are missing; sequencing was by immunoSEQ multiplex PCR. The repertoire holds some 24,000 clones, 81% seen once, with 5% to 8% in the top ten. What was sequenced was peripheral blood. The receptor source for this set is a man between 65 and 79 years old with acute or convalescent COVID-19.

V usage is TRBV5-1 and J usage is TRBJ1-4; no definite D call. V dropped 3 bases and J dropped 4 bases, with 16 bases sitting between them. CDR1 and CDR2 (germline): SGHRS, YFSETQ. CDR3 length: 16 residues. CDR3: CASSYRGGADNEKLFF. Here the CDR3 DNA reads TGCGCCAGCAGCTACCGTGGCGGAGCTGATAATGAAAAACTGTTTTTT.

This chain connects TRBV2 to TRBJ2-7, with TRBD2 identical over 7 bases. V lost 6 bases and J lost 6; bases outside the gene matches: 5. CDR1 is SNHLY and CDR2 is FYNNEI in the germline V gene. The CDR3 has 12 residues. The CDR3 loop is CASRGGFLEQYF. CDR3 coding DNA: TGTGCCAGCAGGGGAGGGTTCCTCGAGCAGTACTTC.

The CDR3 DNA is TGTGCCACCAGTGATCCCGGAAGGGGAAGAGAGACCCAGTACTTC. This sequence encodes CATSDPGRGRETQYF. V gene TRBV24-1 combines with J gene TRBJ2-5, with D possibly being TRBD1 (5 bases). Between the trimmed V and J ends, which lost 3 bases and 4 bases, there was a span of 14 bases. CDR1 is KGHDR and CDR2 is SFDVKD in the germline V gene. CDR3 size: 15 residues.

The J gene is TRBJ2-7, the V gene TRBV2; D gene ambiguous. V lost 8 bases, J lost 2 bases, and 16 bases lay in between. The CDR3 runs 14 residues. Germline V lookup: CDR1 SNHLY, CDR2 FYNNEI. In nucleotides, the CDR3 is TGTGCCAGCTCCTTATCGGTTCCGCCCTACGAGCAGTACTTC. Amino acids: CASSLSVPPYEQYF.

J is TRBJ1-5 and V is TRBV12-2. TRBV12-2 represents a pseudogene. The CDR3 totals 15 residues. Here the CDR3 reads CASRSRDWGNQPQHF. The DNA for the CDR3 is TGTGCAAGTCGCTCACGGGACTGGGGCAATCAGCCCCAGCATTTT.

J is TRBJ1-5 and V is TRBV10-3; TRBD1 matches at 7 bases. There are 16 residues in the CDR3. Germline values: CDR1 ENHRY, CDR2 SYGVKD. V was clipped by 0 bases and J by 3 bases; unmatched bases: 5. CDR3 region: CAISESRQGYNQPQHF. The CDR3 bases are TGTGCCATCAGTGAGTCGAGACAGGGATACAATCAGCCCCAGCATTTT.

This clone was seen a few times. V gene TRBV29-1 combines with J gene TRBJ2-2; 8 bases line up with TRBD1. Per germline, CDR1 SQVTM and CDR2 ANQGSEA. The CDR3 consists of 13 residues. Germline trimming cut 6 bases from V and 7 bases from J; bases unmatched to any gene: 7. In DNA form, the CDR3 reads TGCAGCGTCCCACAGGGGGTGGACGGGGAGCTGTTTTTT. Translating it yields CSVPQGVDGELFF.

This clone was detected only once. The rearrangement joins TRBV18 to TRBJ2-3, with 8 nucleotides matching TRBD1. The length of the CDR3 is 15 residues. The V segment lost 1 base and the J segment 5 bases; nucleotides outside the gene matches: 5. Germline V CDR1 and CDR2: KGHSH, LQKENI. The CDR3 loop reads CASSPRKTGEDTQYF. CDR3 DNA: TGTGCCAGCTCACCACGGAAGACAGGGGAAGATACGCAGTATTTT.

The chain has TRBV7-8 and TRBJ2-5; 8 bases match TRBD2. The ends lost 5 bases at V and 4 bases at J; junction bases unmatched: 9. The V gene's germline CDR1 is SGHVS and CDR2 FQNEAQ. This CDR3 region has 15 residues. The CDR3: CASSPGGGRGETQYF. CDR3 in DNA: TGTGCCAGCAGCCCCGGGGGGGGCCGAGGAGAGACCCAGTACTTC.

The V gene is TRBV6-5, the J gene TRBJ2-1, with D possibly TRBD2 on 6 matching bases. This CDR3 contains 15 residues. V was pared by 6 bases and J by 6 bases, with 18 bases between. Per the germline V gene, CDR1 is MNHEY and CDR2 is SVGAGI. In DNA, the CDR3 is TGTGCCAGCAGCCAGGAGGGGAGAAGAGGCAATGAGCAGTTCTTC. Translated: CASSQEGRRGNEQFF.

V usage is TRBV4-3 and J usage is TRBJ2-1, with D perhaps matching TRBD2 (6 bases). V was clipped by 3 bases and J by 12 bases, with 6 bases between them. Germline CDR1 LGHNA, CDR2 YSLEER. CDR3 length: 10 residues. This chain's CDR3 is CASSQGGQFF. The CDR3 nucleotides read TGCGCCAGCAGCCAGGGAGGGCAGTTCTTC.

Here the CDR3 reads CASRVGTVFTDTQYF. CDR3 sequence (DNA): TGCGCCAGCAGAGTTGGGACAGTCTTCACAGATACGCAGTATTTT. This rearrangement joins TRBV5-1 to TRBJ2-3, with 7 bases fitting TRBD1. V trimming: 5 bases; J trimming: 2 bases; junction bases outside the gene matches: 8. The CDR3 covers 15 residues. Germline-derived CDR1 and CDR2 are SGHRS and YFSETQ.

The chain recombines TRBV24-1 with TRBJ1-4; D is uncertain. V was clipped by 4 bases and J by 10 bases, with 18 bases between them. CDR1 is KGHDR and CDR2 is SFDVKD in the germline V gene. This CDR3 has 15 amino acids. In DNA, the CDR3 is TGTGCCACCAGTGACCCTACAGATCTGGGTGGAAAACTGTTTTTT. This codes for CATSDPTDLGGKLFF.

In its sample, this clone was seen a few times. The rearrangement links TRBV5-8 to TRBJ1-5, with D tentatively TRBD1 (6 bases). Germline V gene lookup returns CDR1 SGHTS and CDR2 YDEGEE. This CDR3 spans 15 amino acids. Trimming removed 0 bases at V and 2 bases at J, with 9 bases between. The CDR3 region is CASSLGTARNQPQHF. As DNA, the CDR3 is TGTGCCAGCAGCTTGGGGACAGCTCGCAATCAGCCCCAGCATTTT.

This chain joins TRBV4-1 and TRBJ2-2; D not resolved. Trimming shortened V by 2 bases and J by 5 bases, and 9 bases separated the two germline ends. The CDR3 has 14 amino acids. Germline V gives CDR1 MGHRA, CDR2 YSYEKL. CDR3 in DNA: TGCGCCAGCAGCCAATTTCCCCATACCGGGGAGCTGTTTTTT. This encodes CASSQFPHTGELFF.

The chain uses TRBV11-2 and TRBJ2-3; 10 nucleotides align to TRBD2. Trimming removed 1 base from V and 14 bases from J; junction bases left unmatched: 0. Per the germline V gene, CDR1 is SGHAT and CDR2 is FQNNGV. The CDR3 runs to 11 residues. The CDR3 region has the DNA TGTGCCAGCAGCTTAGGGACTAGCGGGTATTTT. Encoded protein: CASSLGTSGYF.

This clone has only one observation. This chain joins TRBV10-2 and TRBJ2-3; 8 nucleotides align to TRBD2. J lost 1 base, V lost 2 bases, and 2 bases had no gene match. Per germline, CDR1 WSHSY and CDR2 SAAADI. This CDR3 is 15 amino acids long. The CDR3 nucleotides are TGCGCCAGCAGTGAGCCTAGCGGGCGCACAGATACGCAGTATTTT. Translated: CASSEPSGRTDTQYF.

The V gene is TRBV7-9, the J gene TRBJ1-2; 7 nucleotides align to TRBD1. Germline CDR1 reads SEHNR; CDR2 reads FQNEAQ (reference sequence). This CDR3 is built from 14 residues. V lost 2 bases to trimming and J lost 3 bases; unmatched junction nucleotides: 3. CDR3 in amino acids: CASSLNRGDYGYTF. In DNA form, the CDR3 reads TGTGCCAGCAGCTTAAACAGGGGTGACTATGGCTACACCTTC.

The chain is built from TRBV29-1 and TRBJ1-1, with 7 bases aligning to TRBD1. V was clipped by 6 bases and J by 4 bases; unmatched bases: 11. CDR3 length equals 14 residues. Per the germline V gene, CDR1 is SQVTM and CDR2 is ANQGSEA. In nucleotides, the CDR3 is TGCAGCGTCCAAACACGACAGGGTAGCACTGAAGCTTTCTTT. Encoded protein: CSVQTRQGSTEAFF.

The V and J genes are TRBV6-5 and TRBJ1-5, with D hard to call. The V gene lost 7 bases and the J gene lost 5 bases, with 18 bases spanning the gap. Germline V gene sequence: CDR1 MNHEY, CDR2 SVGAGI. The CDR3 runs to 15 residues. The CDR3 DNA reads as TGTGCCAGCACGCGAATGGGCCTCACATATCAGCCCCAGCATTTT. Its translation is CASTRMGLTYQPQHF.